Below, one T cell receptor (beta chain) is given with its context. Its antigen is unidentified. The record originates from a study of T-cell reconstitution after alpha-beta-depleted transplantation in children. Study conclusions and caveats: Fresh T-cell production supplied most of the T-cell counts and diversity seen one year after transplant. Reportedly, alpha-beta T cells present about two months post-transplant originated from several hundred expanded clones of graft origin.

This sample's TCRbeta library carried unique molecular identifier barcodes. Using its own MiXCR run on the PCR reads, TCRdb lists one record per CDR3 protein. The sample holds about 510,000 distinct CDR3 sequences; more than 9.5% are singletons and the top ten take roughly 15%. Here the sequenced sample was PBMCs, mostly from graft donor cells, taken 180 days after TCRalphabeta/CD19-depleted stem cell transplant. The clonotype comes from a female patient aged 2-15 years who had a stem cell transplant for aplastic anemia, so the T cells may come from the graft donor.

The CDR3 region is CASSYAGGVFYEQFF. The DNA for the CDR3 is TGTGCCAGCAGCTACGCGGGAGGGGTTTTTTATGAGCAGTTCTTC. V usage is TRBV7-9 and J usage is TRBJ2-1, with TRBD2 identical over 9 bases. The CDR3 sequence is 15 residues long. Losses at the gene ends were 4 bases for V and 8 bases for J; bases not matched to a gene: 9. From germline, CDR1 is SEHNR and CDR2 FQNEAQ (reference sequence).